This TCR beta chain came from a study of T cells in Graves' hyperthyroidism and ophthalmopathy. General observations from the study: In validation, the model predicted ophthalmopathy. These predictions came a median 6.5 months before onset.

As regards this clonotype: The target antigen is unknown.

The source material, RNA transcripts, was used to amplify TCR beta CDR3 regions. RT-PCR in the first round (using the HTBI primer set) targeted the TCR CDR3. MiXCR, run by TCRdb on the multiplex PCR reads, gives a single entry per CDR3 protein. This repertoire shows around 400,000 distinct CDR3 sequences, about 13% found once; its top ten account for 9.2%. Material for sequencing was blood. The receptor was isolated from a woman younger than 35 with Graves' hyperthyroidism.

The CDR3 spells CSAPATSGRWIDTQYF. CDR3 sequence (DNA): TGCAGTGCTCCCGCTACTAGCGGGAGATGGATAGATACGCAGTATTTT. The chain links TRBV20-1 to TRBJ2-3, with 11 bases identical to TRBD2. Germline CDR1 is DFQATT and CDR2 is SNEGSKA (reference sequence). The V and J ends lost 5 bases and 5 bases, in that order; junction bases with no gene match: 12. The CDR3 consists of 16 residues.